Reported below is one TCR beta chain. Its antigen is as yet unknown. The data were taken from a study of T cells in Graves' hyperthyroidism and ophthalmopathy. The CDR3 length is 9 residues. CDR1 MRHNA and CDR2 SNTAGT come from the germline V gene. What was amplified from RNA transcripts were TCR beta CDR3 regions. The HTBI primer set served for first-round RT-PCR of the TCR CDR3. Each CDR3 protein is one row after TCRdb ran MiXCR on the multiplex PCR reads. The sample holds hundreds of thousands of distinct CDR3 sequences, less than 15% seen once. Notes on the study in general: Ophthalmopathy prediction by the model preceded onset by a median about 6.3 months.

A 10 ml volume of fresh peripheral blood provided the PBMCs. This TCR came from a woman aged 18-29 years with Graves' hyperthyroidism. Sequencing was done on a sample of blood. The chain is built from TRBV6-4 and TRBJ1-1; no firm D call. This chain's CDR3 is CVLNTEAFF. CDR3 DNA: TGTGTTTTGAACACTGAAGCTTTCTTT.